The 12 T cell receptor beta chains reported below all come from one sample, sequenced in a study of vaccination and CD4 T cells after COVID-19. With the Oncomine TCR Beta short-read assay, DNA from cultured CD4+ T cells was sequenced. Via MiXCR, TCRdb re-called the PCR reads, giving one row per CDR3 protein. The table includes just over 3,000 distinct CDR3 sequences, around 80% detected once. Which antigens these TCRs recognize remains unknown. The treatment denotes: approximately 10-day PBMC culture with coronavirus spike peptide pools or control peptides (ViraFEST assay). The sequenced sample was CD4+ T cells from blood, cultured in vitro. The receptors were sampled from a human donor who had recovered from COVID-19.

This rearrangement joins TRBV6-1 to TRBJ1-6; 7 positions match TRBD1. J was trimmed by 3 bases and V by 4 bases; bases with no gene match: 3. The CDR3 contains 15 residues. Germline-derived CDR1 and CDR2 are MNHNS and SASEGT. The CDR3: CASSGRDSYNSPLHF. CDR3 sequence (DNA): TGTGCCAGCAGTGGCCGGGACAGCTATAATTCACCCCTCCACTTT.

This chain joins TRBV20-1 and TRBJ1-5, with D perhaps TRBD1 (5 bases). The CDR3 spans 13 residues. Trimming cost V 6 bases and J 4 bases, with 13 bases left between them. CDR1 is DFQATT and CDR2 is SNEGSKA in the germline V gene (reference sequence). The DNA for the CDR3 is TGCAGTGCCCAAGGTGGGGGTAATCAGCCCCAGCATTTT. It is translated as CSAQGGGNQPQHF.

V and J are TRBV6-2 or TRBV6-3 and TRBJ2-5; 7 nucleotides align to TRBD2. This CDR3 has 15 residues. Germline CDR1 and CDR2: MNHEY and SVGEGT. J was trimmed by 5 bases and V by 6 bases; bases with no gene match: 12. The CDR3: CASSSSGTTRETQYF. Here the CDR3 DNA reads TGTGCCAGCAGCTCCTCCGGGACTACGAGGGAGACCCAGTACTTC.

Within the sample, this clonotype is large. This sequence joins TRBV20-1 and TRBJ1-2; a possible D gene is TRBD1 (5 bases). Germline V gene sequence: CDR1 DFQATT, CDR2 SNEGSKA (reference sequence). With 6 bases removed from V and 4 bases from J, the gap between germline ends came to 15 bases. The CDR3 is made up of 13 amino acids. CDR3 protein: CSAQRQPIYGYTF. CDR3 in DNA: TGCAGTGCGCAGAGACAGCCCATCTATGGCTACACCTTC.

V is TRBV6-5 and J is TRBJ2-7, with 8 bases identical to TRBD1. This CDR3 contains 16 residues. The trim removed 4 bases at V and 3 bases at J, leaving 11 bases unmatched. From germline, CDR1 is MNHEY and CDR2 SVGAGI. This CDR3 reads CASSSRGQGLGYEQYF. For the CDR3, the DNA is TGTGCCAGCAGTTCCCGAGGACAGGGCTTGGGCTACGAGCAGTACTTC.

The count of this clonotype is one. The chain carries TRBV5-8 and TRBJ1-2, with 10 bases matching TRBD1. Trimming took 4 bases from V and 8 from J; bases not matched to a gene: 8. Germline CDR1 SGHTS, CDR2 YDEGEE. This CDR3 contains 14 residues. The DNA for the CDR3 is TGTGCCAGCAGCCCCGGGACAGGGGTTATAGGCTACACCTTC. This translates into CASSPGTGVIGYTF. Drawing the rest from reference TRBV5-8 and TRBJ1-2, the complete variable domain is EAGVTQSPTHLIKTRGQQATLRCSPISGHTSVYWYQQALGLGLQFLLWYDEGEERNRGNFPPRFSGRQFPNYSSELNVNALELEDSALYLCASSPGTGVIGYTFGSGTRLTVV.

The V and J genes are TRBV5-1 and TRBJ1-2; 8 positions agree with TRBD1. CDR1 is SGHRS and CDR2 is YFSETQ in the germline V gene. The CDR3 runs 15 residues. V gave up 1 base and J gave up 7 bases; unmatched junction bases: 9. The CDR3, as DNA: TGCGCCAGCAGCTTGTCAATGGACAGGGTCGGTGGCTACACCTTC. Its protein product is CASSLSMDRVGGYTF.

This chain joins TRBV28 and TRBJ1-2, with D hard to call. Trimming left V 0 bases short and J 4 bases short, with 12 bases between. This CDR3 spans 15 amino acids. CDR1 is MDHEN, CDR2 SYDVKM, per germline. The CDR3 is CASSLWLWAFYGYTF. The CDR3, as DNA: TGTGCCAGCAGTTTATGGTTATGGGCCTTCTATGGCTACACCTTC.

This chain uses TRBV20-1 with TRBJ1-5, with D unclear. Per the germline V gene, CDR1 is DFQATT and CDR2 is SNEGSKA (reference sequence). This CDR3 contains 12 residues. V gave up 6 bases and J gave up 4 bases, with 10 bases separating them. The DNA of the CDR3 is TGCAGTGCGCGGACGGAGAATCAGCCCCAGCATTTT. Amino acid sequence: CSARTENQPQHF.

This clonotype has more than one count but fewer than ten. The rearrangement uses TRBV7-2 and TRBJ1-1, with D uncertain. CDR3 length: 14 residues. The germline gives CDR1 SGHTA, CDR2 FQGNSA. Trimming left V 1 base short and J 1 base short, with 7 bases between. The DNA for the CDR3 is TGTGCCAGCAGCTTAGGGCCTTCGAACACTGAAGCTTTCTTT. It specifies CASSLGPSNTEAFF.

The chain carries TRBV20-1 and TRBJ2-3; the match to TRBD2 covers 8 bases. CDR1 and CDR2 from the germline V gene are DFQATT and SNEGSKA (reference sequence). V trimming: 5 bases; J trimming: 4 bases; junction bases outside the gene matches: 11. This CDR3 contains 15 residues. CDR3 sequence (DNA): TGCAGTGCTTCGAAAGCCGGGACTAGGCCAGATACGCAGTATTTT. Amino acid sequence: CSASKAGTRPDTQYF.

This clonotype was counted once. The chain carries TRBV14 and TRBJ1-1; no clear D. Trimming stripped 1 base from V and 5 bases from J, with 2 bases between. The CDR3 consists of 11 residues. CDR1 and CDR2 from the germline V gene are SGHDN and FVKESK. CDR3 protein: CASSQVTEAFF. DNA of the CDR3: TGTGCCAGCAGCCAAGTTACTGAAGCTTTCTTT. The full variable domain, with the rest looked up from reference TRBV14 and TRBJ1-1, is EAGVTQFPSHSVIEKGQTVTLRCDPISGHDNLYWYRRVMGKEIKFLLHFVKESKQDESGMPNNRFLAERTGGTYSTLKVQPAELEDSGVYFCASSQVTEAFFGQGTRLTVV.